This T cell receptor (beta chain) was identified during a study of cytomegalovirus exposure and HLA in healthy donors. Study conclusions and caveats: Among CMV-associated TCR beta chains, most appeared HLA-restricted in a later analysis.

As regards this clone: As yet, its antigen is unknown.

The PCR ran on 60 Vbeta and 13 Jbeta primers. Repertoires were generated with immunoSEQ multiplex PCR, while TCRdb's copy carries only in-frame clones and drops some. There are about 160,000 clones in the sample; 75% to 90% occur only once, and roughly 1.9% lies in the top ten. This CDR3 region has 14 residues. V dropped 2 bases and J dropped 3 bases, with 11 bases sitting between them. Germline assignment: CDR1 SEHNR and CDR2 FQNEAQ (reference sequence). The specimen was PBMCs. J is TRBJ2-7 and V is TRBV7-9, with D possibly matching TRBD2 (6 bases). This sequence originates from a woman between 18 and 29 years old in good health and CMV-seronegative. The CDR3 coding sequence is TGTGCCAGCAGCTTAATAAGGGAGGACTACGAGCAGTACTTC. Its translation is CASSLIREDYEQYF.